This TCR beta chain was recovered during a study of T-cell memory formation after mild COVID-19. The overall study: The study found TCR clusters largely donor specific.

TCRdb re-analysed the 5' RACE reads in MiXCR, keeping a single row per CDR3 protein. The sample shows hundreds of thousands of distinct CDR3 sequences, around 30% of them seen only once. Sequences were obtained from PBMCs or a T cell subset sorted from them (not recorded which). The receptor comes from an adult woman who had mild COVID-19 (a few samples of this study predate the infection). Cell type and time point are not known.

In DNA form, the CDR3 reads TGTGCCAGCAGCGAGCGGGGGGGCCAAGAGACCCAGTACTTC. Its protein product is CASSERGGQETQYF. The chain carries TRBV14 and TRBJ2-5; 10 bases agree with TRBD2. The germline V gene has CDR1 SGHDN and CDR2 FVKESK. Losses at the gene ends were 5 bases for V and 1 base for J; bases not matched to a gene: 1. The CDR3 runs 14 residues.